A single sample is the source of the 4 T cell receptor beta chains below, sequenced in a study of blood T cells in healthy people across ages (dated by TCRdb to 2014 to 2015). Library preparation used 5' RACE. Sequencer: Illumina HiSeq 2500. A second PCR of roughly 6 to 11 cycles was performed with a sample-barcoded 5' primer and a J-beta primer mix. The public reads were reprocessed in TCRdb via fastp at Q25 and MiXCR, keeping in-frame beta chains. When rows share a CDR3 protein, they turn into one entry using the most common DNA and genes. The table for this sample lists 630,000 or so distinct CDR3 sequences; about 30% of them were counted only once. The biggest ten clones account for roughly 14% of the sample. The sample was blood. The receptor source for this set is an elderly woman in good health.

The gene calls are TRBV3-1 and TRBJ1-2, with a weak D call TRBD1 (5 bases). The CDR3 length is 14 residues. The germline V gene has CDR1 LGHDT and CDR2 YNNKEL (reference sequence). V lost 1 base, J lost 6 bases, and 12 bases lay in between. The CDR3 region has the DNA TGTGCCAGCAGCCAAGCTCGCTCAGGGAATGGCTACACCTTC. Protein sequence: CASSQARSGNGYTF.

The V call is TRBV30, the J call TRBJ1-2; D is ambiguous. Germline V lookup: CDR1 GTSNPN, CDR2 SVGIG (reference sequence). The length of the CDR3 is 12 residues. Between the trimmed V and J ends, which lost 7 bases and 7 bases, there was a span of 16 bases. CDR3 bases: TGTGCCTTCCGTGAGGGTTTGGCTGGCTACACCTTC. This sequence encodes CAFREGLAGYTF.

This clonotype has just a few counts. With a much larger clone just one base away, this may be a read error. This chain's CDR3 is CASTKDVSGRGARTDTQYF. In DNA, the CDR3 is TGTGCCAGCACTAAAGACGTGAGTGGGCGGGGGGCCCGCACAGATACGCAGTATTTT. This rearrangement joins TRBV7-9 to TRBJ2-3; 8 bases align to TRBD2. V lost 7 bases and J lost 1; bases outside the gene matches: 19. Germline loops: CDR1 SEHNR, CDR2 FQNEAQ (reference sequence). The CDR3 contains 19 residues.

At least ten counts were recorded for this clonotype. The rearrangement joins TRBV11-3 to TRBJ2-6; D gene ambiguous. CDR1 and CDR2 (germline): SGHNT, YENEEA. The V end was cut by 4 bases, the J end by 2 bases, with 9 bases between. The CDR3 runs to 15 residues. CDR3 amino acids: CASSYSGTGANVLTF. The CDR3 bases are TGTGCCAGCAGCTACTCCGGTACTGGGGCCAACGTCCTGACTTTC.